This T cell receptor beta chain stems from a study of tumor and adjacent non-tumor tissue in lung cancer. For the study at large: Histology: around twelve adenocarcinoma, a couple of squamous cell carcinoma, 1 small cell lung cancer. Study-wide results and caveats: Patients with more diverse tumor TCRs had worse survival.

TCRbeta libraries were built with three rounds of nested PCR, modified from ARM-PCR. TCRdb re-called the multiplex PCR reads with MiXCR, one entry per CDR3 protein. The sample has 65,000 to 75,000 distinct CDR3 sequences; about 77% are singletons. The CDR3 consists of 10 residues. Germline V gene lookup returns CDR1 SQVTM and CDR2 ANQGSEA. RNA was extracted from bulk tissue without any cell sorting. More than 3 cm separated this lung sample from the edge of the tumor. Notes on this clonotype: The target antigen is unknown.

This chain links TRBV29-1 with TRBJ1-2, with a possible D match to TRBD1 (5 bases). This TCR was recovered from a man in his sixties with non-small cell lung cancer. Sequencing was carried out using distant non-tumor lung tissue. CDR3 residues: CNAGGEGYTF. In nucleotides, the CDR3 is TGCAACGCAGGAGGGGAAGGCTACACCTTC.